Below are 10 T cell receptor beta chains sequenced from a single sample in a study of blood T cell repertoires in COVID-19. TCRdb keeps only in-frame clones here, not all; method: immunoSEQ multiplex PCR. This sample yields fewer than 120,000 clones, of which approximately 90% are seen a single time; around 5.1% belongs to the top ten. Sequencing was carried out using peripheral blood. The receptor source for this set is a human donor in a cohort sampled during active COVID-19.

J is TRBJ1-1 and V is TRBV3-1 (or the pseudogene TRBV3-2), with 8 bases identical to TRBD1. Trimming cost V 3 bases and J 11 bases; bases outside gene matches: 2. Looked up from germline, CDR1 is LGHDT and CDR2 is YNNKEL (reference sequence). The CDR3 runs 11 residues. CDR3 bases: TGTGCCAGCAGCCAGGACAGGGCGGCTTTCTTT. It encodes CASSQDRAAFF.

V gene TRBV5-4 combines with J gene TRBJ1-1, with D perhaps TRBD1 (6 bases). This CDR3 spans 15 amino acids. The V gene's germline CDR1 is SGHNT and CDR2 YYREEE (reference sequence). Trimming removed 5 bases at V and 1 base at J, with 15 bases between. CDR3: CASRQHGGANTEAFF. The CDR3 DNA reads TGTGCCAGCAGGCAACATGGGGGGGCGAACACTGAAGCTTTCTTT.

The V gene is TRBV9, the J gene TRBJ1-1; 10 nucleotides match TRBD1. The CDR3 spans 16 residues. Germline V gives CDR1 SGDLS, CDR2 YYNGEE. The V segment lost 3 bases and the J segment 3 bases; nucleotides outside the gene matches: 8. The CDR3 reads CASSARQGAQDTEAFF. CDR3 sequence (DNA): TGTGCCAGCAGCGCACGACAGGGGGCGCAGGACACTGAAGCTTTCTTT.

The chain recombines TRBV6-6 with TRBJ1-5, with D possibly being TRBD1 (5 bases). Germline V gene lookup returns CDR1 MNHNY and CDR2 SVGAGI (reference sequence). The CDR3 consists of 12 residues. The V and J ends lost 6 bases and 4 bases respectively, with 7 bases between them. The CDR3 DNA reads TGTGCCAGCAGACAGGAAAATCAGCCCCAGCATTTT. Residues: CASRQENQPQHF.

The CDR3 spells CASRRDIFANTIYF. CDR3 coding DNA: TGTGCCAGCAGACGGGACATTTTTGCAAACACCATATATTTT. The V call is TRBV6-5, the J call TRBJ1-3; D perhaps matches TRBD1 (6 bases). Germline lookup yields CDR1 MNHEY and CDR2 SVGAGI. The length of the CDR3 is 14 residues. V was clipped by 6 bases and J by 6 bases, with 15 bases between them.

The chain carries TRBV25-1 and TRBJ1-1; D uncertain. Germline lookup yields CDR1 MGHDK and CDR2 SYGVNS. V dropped 1 base and J dropped 7 bases, with 4 bases sitting between them. The length of the CDR3 is 11 residues. CDR3 sequence: CASSESIEAFF. As DNA, the CDR3 is TGTGCCAGCAGTGAATCCATTGAAGCTTTCTTT.

The chain recombines TRBV12-3 or TRBV12-4 with TRBJ2-1; TRBD1 agrees at 7 bases. The CDR3 contains 9 residues. V was pared by 10 bases and J by 10 bases, with 1 base of the junction left unmatched. This CDR3 is CATGGEQFF. CDR3 nucleotides: TGTGCCACAGGGGGAGAGCAGTTCTTC.

The chain recombines TRBV7-2 with TRBJ1-1, with D maybe TRBD1 (6 bases). The V end lost 3 bases, the J end lost 0 bases, and 14 bases lay between the germline ends. This CDR3 is 16 amino acids long. Per the germline V gene, CDR1 is SGHTA and CDR2 is FQGNSA. The CDR3 DNA reads TGTGCCAGCAGCTTGACAGGTAGCAGGGTGAACACTGAAGCTTTCTTT. Encoded protein: CASSLTGSRVNTEAFF.

V and J are TRBV10-1 and TRBJ2-2; the match to TRBD2 covers 11 bases. CDR3 size: 13 residues. CDR1 is WNHNN and CDR2 is SYGVQD in the germline V gene (reference sequence). Losses at the gene ends were 5 bases for V and 9 bases for J; bases not matched to a gene: 2. The DNA of the CDR3 is TGCGCCAGCAGTACTAGCGGGAGCCGGGAGCTGTTTTTT. Translated, it gives CASSTSGSRELFF.

The chain carries TRBV28 and TRBJ1-4; D ambiguous. V lost 5 bases and J lost 14, with 18 bases in between. The CDR3 totals 13 residues. Germline assignment: CDR1 MDHEN and CDR2 SYDVKM. As DNA, the CDR3 is TGTGCCAGCAGTCCCCCCCTGGCGGGTGGGCTGTTTTTT. It is translated as CASSPPLAGGLFF.